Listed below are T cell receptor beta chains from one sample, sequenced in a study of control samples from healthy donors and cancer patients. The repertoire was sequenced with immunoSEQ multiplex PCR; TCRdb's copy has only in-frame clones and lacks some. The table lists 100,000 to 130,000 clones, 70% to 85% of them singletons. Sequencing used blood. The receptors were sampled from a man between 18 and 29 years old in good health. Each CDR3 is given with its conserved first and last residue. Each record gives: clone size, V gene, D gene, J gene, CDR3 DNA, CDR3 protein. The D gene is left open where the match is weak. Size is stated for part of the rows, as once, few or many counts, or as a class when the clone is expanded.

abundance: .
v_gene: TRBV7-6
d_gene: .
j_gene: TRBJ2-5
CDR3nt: TGTGCCAGCAGCTTAGAATCATGGGGGGAGAGGGAGACCCAGTACTTC
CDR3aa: CASSLESWGERETQYF

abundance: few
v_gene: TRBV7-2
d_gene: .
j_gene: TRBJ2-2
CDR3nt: TGTGCCAGCAGCTCTAGGGAGTCCCTAGCTGGGGAGCTGTTTTTT
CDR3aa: CASSSRESLAGELFF

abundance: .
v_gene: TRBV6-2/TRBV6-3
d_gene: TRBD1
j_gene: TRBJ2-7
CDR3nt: TGTGCCAGCAGTTACTCCGCCGGGACAGGGGCCTACGAGCAGTACTTC
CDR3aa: CASSYSAGTGAYEQYF

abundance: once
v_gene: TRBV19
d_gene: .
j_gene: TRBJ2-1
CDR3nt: TGTGCCAGTAGTATAAGGGGAGCCTCCTACAATGAGCAGTTCTTC
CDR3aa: CASSIRGASYNEQFF

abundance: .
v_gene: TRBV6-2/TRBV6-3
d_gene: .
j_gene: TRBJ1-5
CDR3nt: TGTGCCAGCAGTTACAAAGGGTATAGCAATCAGCCCCAGCATTTT
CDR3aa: CASSYKGYSNQPQHF

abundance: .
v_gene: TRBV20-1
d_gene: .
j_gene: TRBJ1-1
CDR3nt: TGCAGTGCTAGAGATCGTGCAGCTTTCTTT
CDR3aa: CSARDRAAFF

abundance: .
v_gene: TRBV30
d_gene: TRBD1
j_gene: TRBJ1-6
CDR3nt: TGTGCCTGGAGTGTTGGAGGGGGCGACTCACCCCTCCACTTT
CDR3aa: CAWSVGGGDSPLHF

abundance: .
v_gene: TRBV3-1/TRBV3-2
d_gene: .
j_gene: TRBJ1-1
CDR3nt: TGTGCCAGCAGCCCCGACAGTATCTCCCCTGAAGCTTTCTTT
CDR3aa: CASSPDSISPEAFF

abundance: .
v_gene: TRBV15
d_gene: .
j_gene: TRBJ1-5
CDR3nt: TGTGCCACCAGCAGAGATTTGGGGAAGGTTCAGCCCCAGCATTTT
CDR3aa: CATSRDLGKVQPQHF

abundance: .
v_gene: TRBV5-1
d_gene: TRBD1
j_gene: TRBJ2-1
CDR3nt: TGCGCCAGCAGCGACGTACACAGGGGGCGAAGGACTAGTCACCTTGAGCAGTTCTTC
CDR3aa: CASSDVHRGRRTSHLEQFF

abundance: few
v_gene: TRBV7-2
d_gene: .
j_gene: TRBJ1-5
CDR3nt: TGTGCCAGCAGCATGTGGGGAGACGGCAATCAGCCCCAGCATTTT
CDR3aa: CASSMWGDGNQPQHF

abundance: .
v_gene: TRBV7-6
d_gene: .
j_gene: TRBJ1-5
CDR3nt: TGTGCCAGCAGCTTCGACGGTAATCAGCCCCAGCATTTT
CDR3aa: CASSFDGNQPQHF

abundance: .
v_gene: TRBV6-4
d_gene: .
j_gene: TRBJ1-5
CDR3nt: TGTGCCAGCAGTGGCGAGGTGGAACAGCCCCAGCATTTT
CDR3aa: CASSGEVEQPQHF

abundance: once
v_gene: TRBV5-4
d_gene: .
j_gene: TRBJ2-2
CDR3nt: TGTGCCAGCAGCTCGACAGGGAGGGGGGCCGGGGAGCTGTTTTTT
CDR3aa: CASSSTGRGAGELFF

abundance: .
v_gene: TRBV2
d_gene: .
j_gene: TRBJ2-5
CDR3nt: TGTGCCAGCGTAGGGGGACGCGTGGAGACCCAGTACTTC
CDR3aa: CASVGGRVETQYF

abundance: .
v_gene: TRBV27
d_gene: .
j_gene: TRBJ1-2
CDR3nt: TGTGCCAGCAGTTTAAAAGGACCGCGGGGGCCTTATGGCTACACCTTC
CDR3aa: CASSLKGPRGPYGYTF

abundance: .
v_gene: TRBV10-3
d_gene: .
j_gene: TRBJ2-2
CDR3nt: TGTGCCATCATGGGGGCGGGCACCGGGGAGCTGTTTTTT
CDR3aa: CAIMGAGTGELFF

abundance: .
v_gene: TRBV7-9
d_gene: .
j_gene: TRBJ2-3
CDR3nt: TGTGCCAGCAGCCCCGGGACTGCCACAGATACGCAGTATTTT
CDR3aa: CASSPGTATDTQYF

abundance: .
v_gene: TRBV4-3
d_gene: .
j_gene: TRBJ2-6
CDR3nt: TGCGCCAGCAGCCAAGAACGACGGAGAGGTGATTCTGGGGCCAACGTCCTGACTTTC
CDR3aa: CASSQERRRGDSGANVLTF

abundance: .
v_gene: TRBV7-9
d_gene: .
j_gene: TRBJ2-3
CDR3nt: TGTGCCAGCAGCTTAGGGCGCAGCACAGATACGCAGTATTTT
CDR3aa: CASSLGRSTDTQYF

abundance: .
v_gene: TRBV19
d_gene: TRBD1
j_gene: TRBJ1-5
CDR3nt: TGTGCCAGTAGTTTGTCGGCAGGGGGCGGCAATCAGCCCCAGCATTTT
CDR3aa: CASSLSAGGGNQPQHF

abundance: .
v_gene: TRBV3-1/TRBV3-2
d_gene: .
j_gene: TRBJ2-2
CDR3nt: TGTGCCAGCAGCCTCGCGGGACGCAAGAACACCGGGGAGCTGTTTTTT
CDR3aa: CASSLAGRKNTGELFF

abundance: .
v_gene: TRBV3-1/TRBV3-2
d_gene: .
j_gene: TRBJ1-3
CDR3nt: TGTGCCAGCAGCCAATCGTCCCTTGGGGCCACCTCTGGAAACACCATATATTTT
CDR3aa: CASSQSSLGATSGNTIYF

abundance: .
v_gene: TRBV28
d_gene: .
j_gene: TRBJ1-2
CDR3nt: TGTGCCAGCAGCCCTAGAGAACGGTACTATGGCTACACCTTC
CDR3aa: CASSPRERYYGYTF

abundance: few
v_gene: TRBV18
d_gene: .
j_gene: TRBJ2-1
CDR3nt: TGTGCCAGCTCAGAGCAGCGCGGAGATGAGCAGTTCTTC
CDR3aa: CASSEQRGDEQFF

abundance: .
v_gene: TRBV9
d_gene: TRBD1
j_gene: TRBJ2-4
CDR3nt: TGTGCCAGCAGCGGGAGACAGGGTTTGAACATTCAGTACTTC
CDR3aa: CASSGRQGLNIQYF

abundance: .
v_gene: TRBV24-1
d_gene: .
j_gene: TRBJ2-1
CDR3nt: TGTGCCACCAGTGATGAGGGAGGTAGCGATGAGCAGTTCTTC
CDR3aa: CATSDEGGSDEQFF

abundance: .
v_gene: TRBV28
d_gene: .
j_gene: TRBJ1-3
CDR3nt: TGTGCCAGCAGTTTCATGAGGACCTCTGGAAACACCATATATTTT
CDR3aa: CASSFMRTSGNTIYF

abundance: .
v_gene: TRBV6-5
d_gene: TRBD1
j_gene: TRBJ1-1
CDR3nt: TGTGCCAGCAGTTTTAACCGGGACAGGGGCCGCGTTGAAGCTTTCTTT
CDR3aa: CASSFNRDRGRVEAFF

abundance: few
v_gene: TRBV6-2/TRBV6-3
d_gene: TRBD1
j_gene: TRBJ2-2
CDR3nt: TGTGCCAGCAGTTCGACAGGGGAGGCCGGGGAGCTGTTTTTT
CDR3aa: CASSSTGEAGELFF

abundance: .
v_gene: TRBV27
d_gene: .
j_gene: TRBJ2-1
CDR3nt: TGTGCCAGCAGTTTAGGGACAAACTACAATGAGCAGTTCTTC
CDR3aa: CASSLGTNYNEQFF

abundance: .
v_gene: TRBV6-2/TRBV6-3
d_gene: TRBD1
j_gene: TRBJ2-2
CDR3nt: TGTGCCAGCAGTTTTACGACAGGGGTGGCCGGGGAGCTGTTTTTT
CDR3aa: CASSFTTGVAGELFF

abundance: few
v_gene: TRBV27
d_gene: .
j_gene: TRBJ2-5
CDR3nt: TGTGCCAGCAGTTCCCAGATCGGGGGGCACCAAGAGACCCAGTACTTC
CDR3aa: CASSSQIGGHQETQYF

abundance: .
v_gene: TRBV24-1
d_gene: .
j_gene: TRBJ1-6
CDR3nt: TGTGCCACCAGTGATTTGCTGGGAAAGGTCCTCCACTTT
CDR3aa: CATSDLLGKVLHF

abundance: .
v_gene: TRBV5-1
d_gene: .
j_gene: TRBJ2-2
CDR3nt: TGCGCCAGCAGCGAGGACGGCCAGAACACCGGGGAGCTGTTTTTT
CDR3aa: CASSEDGQNTGELFF

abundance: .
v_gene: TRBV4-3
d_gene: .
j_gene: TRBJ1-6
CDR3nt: TGCGCCAGCAGCCAAGATGCTAGAAGCTCCCATAATTCACCCCTCCACTTT
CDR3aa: CASSQDARSSHNSPLHF

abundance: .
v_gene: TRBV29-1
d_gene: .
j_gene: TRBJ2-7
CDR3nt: TGCAGCGTTATTGGGGGCCACGAGCAGTACTTC
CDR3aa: CSVIGGHEQYF

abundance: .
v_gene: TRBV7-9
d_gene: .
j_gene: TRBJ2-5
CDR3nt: TGTGCCAGCAGCTTAACGGACTACGGGGACGAGGGAACCCAGTACTTC
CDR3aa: CASSLTDYGDEGTQYF

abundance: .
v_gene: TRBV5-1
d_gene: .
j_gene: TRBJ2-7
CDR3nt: TGCGCCAGCAGCTTGGGCGGGCCCTACGAGCAGTACTTC
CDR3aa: CASSLGGPYEQYF

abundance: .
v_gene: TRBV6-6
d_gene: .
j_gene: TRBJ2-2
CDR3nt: TGTGCCAGCAGTTACTCGGGTAGGGGGAACGGGGAGCTGTTTTTT
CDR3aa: CASSYSGRGNGELFF

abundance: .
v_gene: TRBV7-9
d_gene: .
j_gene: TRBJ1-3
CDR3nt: TGTGCCAGCAGCTTAGCGGGCTGGGAGGGATCTCGCTCTGGAAACACCATATATTTT
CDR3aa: CASSLAGWEGSRSGNTIYF

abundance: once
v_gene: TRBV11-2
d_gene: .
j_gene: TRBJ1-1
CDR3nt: TGTGCCAGCAGCTTAGAAATGCAGGCGAACACTGAAGCTTTCTTT
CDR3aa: CASSLEMQANTEAFF

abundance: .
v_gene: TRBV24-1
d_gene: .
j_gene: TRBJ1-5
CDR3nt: TGTGCCACCAGTGACCCGAGGGTAAATCAGCCCCAGCATTTT
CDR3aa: CATSDPRVNQPQHF

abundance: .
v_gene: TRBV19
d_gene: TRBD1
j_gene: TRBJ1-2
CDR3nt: TGTGCCAGTAGTACCAGCCTGACAGGGGGAGTCCATGGCTACACCTTC
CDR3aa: CASSTSLTGGVHGYTF

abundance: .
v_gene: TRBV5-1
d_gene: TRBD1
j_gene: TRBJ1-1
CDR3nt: TGCGCCAGCAGCCAAAGGGGGCCGGACACTGAAGCTTTCTTT
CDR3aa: CASSQRGPDTEAFF

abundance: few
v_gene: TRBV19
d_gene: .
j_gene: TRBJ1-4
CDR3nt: TGTGCCAGTAGCCAACCTGACCTGGGTAAACTGTTTTTT
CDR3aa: CASSQPDLGKLFF

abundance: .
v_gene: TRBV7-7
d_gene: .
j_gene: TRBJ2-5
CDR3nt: TGTGCCAGCAGCCGGTTCGGAGGGGGCGCAGAGACCCAGTACTTC
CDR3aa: CASSRFGGGAETQYF

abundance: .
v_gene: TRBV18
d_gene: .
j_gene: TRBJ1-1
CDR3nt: TGTGCCAGCTCACTTCCGAACACTGAAGCTTTCTTT
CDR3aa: CASSLPNTEAFF

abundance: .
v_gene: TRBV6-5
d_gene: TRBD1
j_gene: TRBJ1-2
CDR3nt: TGTGCCAGCCGGGACAGGGGAAAGTATGGCTACACCTTC
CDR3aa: CASRDRGKYGYTF